The source of this TCR beta chain is a study of T cell repertoires in cytomegalovirus infection (dated by TCRdb to between 2018 and 2021). In terms of the full investigation: The HLA type of each donor mattered for the analysis, because public TCR beta signatures pointed to carriage of CMV infection along with the matching HLA type.

Including cysteine and phenylalanine, the CDR3 has 18 amino acids. Only CDR3 DNA is held: 54 bases, read in frame from base 1. V is shortened by 5 bases, J by 0 bases, and the region joining them spans 17 bases. Via the germline V gene (reference sequence), CDR1 is LNHDA and CDR2 SQIVND. TCRdb records Illumina HiSeq 1500 as the sequencer. The public reads were quality trimmed at Q25 with fastp and then assembled into clones with MiXCR by TCRdb, keeping productive beta chains. Each CDR3 protein appears once, grouped with its most common genes and DNA. This sample has roughly 310,000 distinct CDR3 sequences in its table, and under 20% of those were observed once. The ten most abundant clones make up approximately 12% of the sample. To note about this clonotype: Its binding antigen is unknown. Base qualities are not recorded, but no much larger clone differs from it by a single base.

On the study overall, not on this receptor specifically: Cumulative frequency of public TCR beta family members discriminated carriers of CMV infection plus the relevant HLA type in this cohort and an independent 352-donor cohort. The ex vivo response was dominated by HLA-C-restricted CMV-specific TCR beta clonotypes, which also provided the single most frequent clonotype in two of eight donors.

Sequencing was done on a sample of PBMCs. This TCR was recovered from a human donor in good health (CMV status not recorded). Some clones in this sample may be carry-over from other donors' samples. The receptor chain draws on TRBV19 and TRBJ2-6, with the D assignment possibly TRBD1 or TRBD2, given 5 matching bases for each. DNA sequence: TGTGCCAGTAGTTTAACCGGGACGGACGTCTCTGGGGCCAACGTCCTGACTTTC. Translated, it gives CASSLTGTDVSGANVLTF.